These 21 T cell receptor beta chains came from one sample sequenced in a study of tumor-infiltrating lymphocytes in oesophageal squamous cell carcinoma (dated by TCRdb to the mid-2010s). The library was built by means of PCR. Instrument on record: Illumina HiSeq 2000. TCRdb passed the public sequencing reads through fastp at Q25 and MiXCR, retaining productive beta sequences. Duplicate CDR3 protein sequences are folded into a single record with the most common DNA and genes. Here the sample has more than 15,000 distinct CDR3 sequences; roughly 40% occur a single time. The ten most abundant clones make up 18% of the sample. Sequencing was done on a sample of normal esophageal tissue next to the tumor. The receptors shown here come from a female donor with esophageal squamous cell carcinoma.

A note on this clonotype: Its ends do not fully match the called genes, so a read error is possible. The chain joins TRBV24-1 to TRBJ2-1; 12 positions match TRBD2. The germline V gene encodes CDR1 KGHDR and CDR2 SFDVKD. The CDR3 runs to 16 residues. CDR3 region: CATGDTGLAGRNEQFF. The CDR3 DNA sequence: TGTGCCACCGGTGATACCGGACTAGCGGGGCGCAATGAGCAGTTCTTC.

This clonotype was seen only once. The chain recombines TRBV6-1 with TRBJ2-1, with D tentatively TRBD1 (6 bases). The DNA end is a closer match to TRBJ2-5, so the J assignment may be wrong. The CDR3 extends over 13 amino acids. Looked up from germline, CDR1 is MNHNS and CDR2 is SASEGT. In nucleotides, the CDR3 is TGTGCCAGCAGTGTAGGGGGCCAAGAGACCCAGTACTTC. Translated: CASSVGGQETQYF.

J is TRBJ2-5 and V is TRBV18; the D is unclear. Deletions cut 4 bases from V and 5 bases from J, with 14 bases between. Germline values: CDR1 KGHSH, CDR2 LQKENI. The CDR3 spans 14 residues. The DNA of the CDR3 is TGTGCCAGCTCACAATCGACCGAGCCGGAGACCCAGTACTTC. Its translation: CASSQSTEPETQYF.

This clonotype appeared a few times. The chain employs TRBV7-6 and TRBJ2-1, with 7 bases lining up with TRBD2. J was trimmed by 0 bases and V by 0 bases; bases with no gene match: 14. The CDR3 consists of 20 residues. CDR1 and CDR2 (germline): SGHVS, FNYEAQ. CDR3 protein: CASSLAHGGGDRSSYNEQFF. DNA for the CDR3: TGTGCCAGCAGCTTAGCGCATGGGGGGGGAGACAGAAGCTCCTACAATGAGCAGTTCTTC.

V is TRBV10-3 and J is TRBJ2-5, with 7 bases fitting TRBD1. The J call may be incorrect, as the DNA end agrees better with TRBJ2-1. The CDR3 extends over 14 amino acids. Germline assignment: CDR1 ENHRY and CDR2 SYGVKD. DNA of the CDR3: TGTGCCATCAACCCGACAGGGATTCACAATGAGCAGTTCTTC. Its translation is CAINPTGIHNEQFF.

This clonotype has at least ten counts. This chain joins TRBV27 and TRBJ1-2; perhaps TRBD1 as D (5 bases). CDR3 length: 14 amino acids. The ends were cut back, 5 bases at V and 4 bases at J, with 14 bases in the middle. Germline lookup yields CDR1 MNHEY and CDR2 SMNVEV (reference sequence). CDR3 nucleotides: TGTGCCAGCAGTCGGGGGATCGGGGGCTATGGCTACACCTTC. Translating gives CASSRGIGGYGYTF.

This rearrangement joins TRBV10-3 to TRBJ2-5; 9 bases match TRBD2. V trimming: 6 bases; J trimming: 5 bases; junction bases outside the gene matches: 19. This CDR3 comprises 18 residues. Germline-derived CDR1 and CDR2 are ENHRY and SYGVKD. The CDR3: CAISSEVKTSGIAETQYF. The CDR3 coding sequence is TGTGCCATCAGCTCAGAGGTGAAGACTAGCGGAATTGCGGAGACCCAGTACTTC.

By sample fraction, this clonotype is medium-sized. The CDR3, as DNA: TGTGCCAGCAGGGGTCGACAGGACTTACTAGCCAAAAACATTCAGTACTTC. Its protein product is CASRGRQDLLAKNIQYF. The rearrangement links TRBV6-1 to TRBJ2-4, with D possibly matching TRBD1 (6 bases). The CDR3 has 17 residues. The V gene lost 6 bases and the J gene lost 0 bases, with 18 bases spanning the gap. CDR1 MNHNS and CDR2 SASEGT come from the germline V gene.

This clonotype is categorized as medium-sized (0.01 to 0.1%). The chain combines TRBV7-9 with TRBJ2-3, with no clear D. Trimming left V 2 bases short and J 0 bases short, with 9 bases between. Germline CDR1 SEHNR, CDR2 FQNEAQ (reference sequence). The CDR3 spans 15 residues. CDR3 region: CASSLLSQSTDTQYF. DNA for the CDR3: TGTGCCAGCAGCTTACTTTCCCAGAGCACAGATACGCAGTATTTT.

The rearrangement joins TRBV7-8 to TRBJ2-2; 11 nucleotides agree with TRBD2. V dropped 4 bases and J dropped 7; count of bases not matched to a gene: 5. The CDR3 covers 15 residues. Per germline, CDR1 SGHVS and CDR2 FQNEAQ. CDR3 residues: CASSSTSGAFGELFF. The CDR3 region has the DNA TGTGCCAGCAGCTCGACTAGCGGGGCGTTCGGGGAGCTGTTTTTT.

This clonotype has more than one count but fewer than ten. This sequence joins TRBV7-6 and TRBJ2-1, with D perhaps given as TRBD1 or TRBD2 (6 bases each). This CDR3 is 18 amino acids long. Germline CDR1 and CDR2: SGHVS and FNYEAQ. Trimming took 2 bases from V and 3 from J, leaving 20 bases between them. CDR3 region: CASSLRRGDSLGYNEQFF. The CDR3 DNA reads as TGTGCCAGCAGCTTAAGGAGGGGGGACTCGCTCGGCTACAATGAGCAGTTCTTC.

For this clonotype: Given the absence of the conserved phenylalanine or tryptophan at the CDR3 end, a read error is likely. It is unclear where the CDR3 begins or ends on the DNA, so no DNA is shown, and the CDR3 is as TCRdb lists it. V gene TRBV6-1 combines with J gene TRBJ2-3; TRBD1 is the table's D call, not checked against the DNA. The CDR3 comprises 17 residues, both ends counted. The germline V gene encodes CDR1 MNHNS and CDR2 SASEGT. The CDR3 here is CASRASEGAWETQYFGP.

This clonotype came up many times. The chain employs TRBV11-2 and TRBJ1-1; weak D call: TRBD1 (6 bases). The CDR3 spans 13 residues. Germline assignment: CDR1 SGHAT and CDR2 FQNNGV. V dropped 0 bases and J dropped 8 bases, with 10 bases sitting between them. For the CDR3, the DNA is TGTGCCAGCAGCTTAGATCGTGGGACAGAAGCTTTCTTT. Amino acid sequence: CASSLDRGTEAFF.

In this sample, this clonotype turned up many times. This chain uses TRBV6-1 with TRBJ2-1; 10 positions agree with TRBD2. Trimming at V came to 6 bases and at J to 4 bases, leaving 3 bases not matched to a gene. The germline CDR1 and CDR2 sequences are MNHNS and SASEGT. The CDR3 totals 14 residues. CDR3 protein: CASRGLARYNEQFF. The CDR3 DNA follows: TGTGCCAGCAGGGGACTAGCGCGGTACAATGAGCAGTTCTTC.

The V and J genes are TRBV20-1 and TRBJ2-7; TRBD2 is a possible D gene (7 bases). The V gene's germline CDR1 is DFQATT and CDR2 SNEGSKA (reference sequence). Trimming took off 3 bases at V and 4 bases at J, with 16 bases between the two ends. The CDR3 consists of 14 residues. CDR3 amino acids: CSASGGWGGYEQYF. In DNA form, the CDR3 reads TGCAGTGCTAGTGGGGGCTGGGGAGGGTACGAGCAGTACTTC.

CDR3 region: CASSGTSAQETQYF. The DNA of the CDR3 is TGTGCCAGCAGCGGGACTAGCGCACAAGAGACCCAGTACTTC. V gene TRBV7-2 combines with J gene TRBJ2-4; 10 bases are a match to TRBD2. The J call may be mistaken, given a closer DNA end match to TRBJ2-5. The CDR3 is 14 residues long. CDR1 is SGHTA and CDR2 is FQGNSA in the germline V gene.

The chain combines TRBV14 with TRBJ2-1; D not resolved. The germline V gene encodes CDR1 SGHDN and CDR2 FVKESK. This CDR3 is built from 15 residues. The ends were cut back, 1 base at V and 0 bases at J, with 7 bases in the middle. The CDR3 here is CASSQGTSSYNEQFF. The DNA for the CDR3 is TGTGCCAGCAGCCAAGGTACCAGCTCCTACAATGAGCAGTTCTTC.

The rearrangement joins TRBV9 to TRBJ2-3; possible D gene TRBD2, 7 bases. This CDR3 has 18 amino acids. Per the germline V gene, CDR1 is SGDLS and CDR2 is YYNGEE. V was shortened by 5 bases and J by 2 bases, with 24 bases between the two germline ends. The CDR3 is CASSTYRGGPGFTDTQYF. For the CDR3, the DNA is TGTGCCAGCAGTACATATAGGGGGGGACCGGGGTTCACAGATACGCAGTATTTT.

This clonotype was observed many times. The V gene is TRBV6-1, the J gene TRBJ2-7; the D gene is possibly TRBD1 (6 bases). CDR1 is MNHNS and CDR2 is SASEGT in the germline V gene. With 4 bases removed from V and 7 bases from J, the gap between germline ends came to 17 bases. The CDR3 extends over 14 amino acids. CDR3 nucleotide sequence: TGTGCCAGCAGTGCAAGGGGGTCCTACAATGAGCAGTACTTC. It translates to CASSARGSYNEQYF.

A single count supports this clonotype. This chain connects TRBV7-8 to TRBJ2-3, with D tentatively TRBD2 (6 bases). The DNA end favors TRBJ2-7, so the J call may be wrong. Germline CDR1 is SGHVS and CDR2 is FQNEAQ. This CDR3 has 16 residues. For the CDR3, the DNA is TGTGCCAGCAGCTACCTTCATGGGGGGTCCTACAATGAGCAGTACTTC. It is translated as CASSYLHGGSYNEQYF.

The gene calls are TRBV7-2 and TRBJ2-5, with 7 bases fitting TRBD2. CDR1 SGHTA and CDR2 FQGNSA come from the germline V gene. This CDR3 contains 16 residues. Unmatched junction bases numbered 14, after V lost 5 bases and J lost 5 bases. This chain's CDR3 is CASSPGTTGGLETQYF. The DNA of the CDR3 is TGTGCCAGCAGCCCTGGGACTACAGGAGGATTGGAGACCCAGTACTTC.